Detailed here is one TCR beta chain. Many counts were recorded for this clonotype. Its recognized antigen is unknown. There are no base qualities to consult, and no much larger clone falls within one base. These data originate in a study of T cell repertoires in cytomegalovirus infection (dated by TCRdb to about 2019). Background for the entire study: The HLA type of each donor mattered for the analysis, because public TCR beta signatures pointed to carriage of CMV infection along with the matching HLA type. The full study reports these points: The ex vivo response was dominated by HLA-C-restricted CMV-specific TCR beta clonotypes, which also provided the single most frequent clonotype in two of eight donors. In both this cohort and an independent cohort of several hundred donors, the cumulative frequency of public TCR beta family members distinguished carriers of CMV infection plus the relevant HLA type.

Sequencing was carried out with an Illumina HiSeq 1500. TCRdb took the public reads, trimmed them with fastp at Q25, ran MiXCR for clone calling and kept in-frame beta chains. Under each unique CDR3 protein, matching rows form one entry showing the most common genes and DNA. The sample table lists approximately 200,000 distinct CDR3 sequences, about 20% of them with a count of one. Jointly, the top ten make up 15% to 20% of the sample. Compared with germline, V lacks 5 bases and J lacks 7 bases; bases without a gene match: 7. CDR1 and CDR2 are drawn from the germline V gene: SGHVS, FNYEAQ. The CDR3 runs 14 amino acids, cysteine and phenylalanine included. The DNA shown is the 42-base CDR3, in frame from base 1.

This receptor was obtained from a human donor in good health (CMV status not recorded). Some clones in this sample may be carry-over from other donors' samples. The chain links TRBV7-6 with TRBJ2-3, and TRBD1 matches 9 of the central bases. The material sequenced was CD8+ T cells from PBMCs. The CDR3 region has the sequence CASSSRQGGNTQYF. The DNA sequence follows: TGTGCCAGCAGCAGCCGACAGGGGGGTAATACGCAGTATTTT.